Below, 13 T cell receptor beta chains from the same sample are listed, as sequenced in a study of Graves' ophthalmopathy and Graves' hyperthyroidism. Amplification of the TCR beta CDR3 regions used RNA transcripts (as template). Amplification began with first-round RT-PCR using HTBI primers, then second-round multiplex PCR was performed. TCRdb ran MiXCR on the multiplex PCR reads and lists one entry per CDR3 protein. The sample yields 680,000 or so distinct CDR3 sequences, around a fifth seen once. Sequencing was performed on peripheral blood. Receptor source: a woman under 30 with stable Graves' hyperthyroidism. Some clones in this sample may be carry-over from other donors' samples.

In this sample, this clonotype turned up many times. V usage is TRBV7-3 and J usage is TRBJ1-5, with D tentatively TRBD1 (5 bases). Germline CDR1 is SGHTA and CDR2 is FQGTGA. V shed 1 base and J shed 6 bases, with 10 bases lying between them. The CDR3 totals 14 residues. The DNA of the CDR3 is TGTGCCAGCAGCTTAATGGGGGGAAGTCAGCCCCAGCATTTT. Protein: CASSLMGGSQPQHF.

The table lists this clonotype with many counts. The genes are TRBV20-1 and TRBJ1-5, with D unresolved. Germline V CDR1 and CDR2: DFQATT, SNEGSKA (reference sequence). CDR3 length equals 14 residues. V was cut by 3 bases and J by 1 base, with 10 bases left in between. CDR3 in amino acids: CSARSGWSNQPQHF. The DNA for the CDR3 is TGCAGTGCTAGGTCAGGTTGGAGCAATCAGCCCCAGCATTTT.

The DNA for the CDR3 is TGTGCCAGCAGTTTACGGCCGCCAGGGGGTTTTACCCTTAATCAGCCCCAGCATTTT. This encodes CASSLRPPGGFTLNQPQHF. The genes are TRBV28 and TRBJ1-5; 7 bases line up with TRBD1. J lost 4 bases, V lost 2 bases, and 17 bases had no gene match. Germline CDR1 reads MDHEN; CDR2 reads SYDVKM. The CDR3 has 19 amino acids.

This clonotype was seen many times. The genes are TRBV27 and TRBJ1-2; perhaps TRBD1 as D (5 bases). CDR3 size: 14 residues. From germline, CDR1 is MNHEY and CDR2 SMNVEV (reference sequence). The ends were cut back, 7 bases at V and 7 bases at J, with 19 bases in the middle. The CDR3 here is CASKGLGESGGYTF. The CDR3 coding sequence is TGTGCCAGCAAGGGACTCGGCGAATCGGGTGGCTACACCTTC.

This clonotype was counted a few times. The CDR3, as DNA: TGTGCCAGTAGTACTTACGGGACAGCCACCTACGAGCAGTACTTC. Translated: CASSTYGTATYEQYF. The chain links TRBV19 to TRBJ2-7, with 7 bases matching TRBD1. The V gene's germline CDR1 is LNHDA and CDR2 SQIVND (reference sequence). CDR3 length equals 15 residues. J was trimmed by 2 bases and V by 4 bases; bases with no gene match: 8.

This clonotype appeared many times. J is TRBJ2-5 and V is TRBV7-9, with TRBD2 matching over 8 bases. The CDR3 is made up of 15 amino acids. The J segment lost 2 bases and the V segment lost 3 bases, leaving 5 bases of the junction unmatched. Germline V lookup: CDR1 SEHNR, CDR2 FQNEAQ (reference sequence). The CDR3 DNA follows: TGTGCCAGCAGCTTTCGGGGGGGTACACAAGAGACCCAGTACTTC. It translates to CASSFRGGTQETQYF.

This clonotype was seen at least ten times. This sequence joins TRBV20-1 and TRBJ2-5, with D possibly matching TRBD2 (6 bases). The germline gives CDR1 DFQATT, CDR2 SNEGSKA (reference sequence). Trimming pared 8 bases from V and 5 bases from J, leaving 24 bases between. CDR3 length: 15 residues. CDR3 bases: TGCAGTTCCACTTCGGGAGCGACCAGAGGGGAGACCCAGTACTTC. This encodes CSSTSGATRGETQYF.

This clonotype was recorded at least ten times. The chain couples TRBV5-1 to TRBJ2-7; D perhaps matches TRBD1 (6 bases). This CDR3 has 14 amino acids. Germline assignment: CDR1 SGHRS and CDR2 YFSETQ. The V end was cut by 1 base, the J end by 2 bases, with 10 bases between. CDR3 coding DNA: TGCGCCAGCAGCTTGCGGACAGACACCTACGAGCAGTACTTC. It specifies CASSLRTDTYEQYF.

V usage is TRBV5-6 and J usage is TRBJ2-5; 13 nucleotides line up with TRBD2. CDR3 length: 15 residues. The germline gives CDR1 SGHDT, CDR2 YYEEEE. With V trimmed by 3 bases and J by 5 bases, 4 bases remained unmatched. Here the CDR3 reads CASSWGLAGYETQYF. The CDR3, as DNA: TGTGCCAGCAGCTGGGGACTAGCGGGGTATGAGACCCAGTACTTC.

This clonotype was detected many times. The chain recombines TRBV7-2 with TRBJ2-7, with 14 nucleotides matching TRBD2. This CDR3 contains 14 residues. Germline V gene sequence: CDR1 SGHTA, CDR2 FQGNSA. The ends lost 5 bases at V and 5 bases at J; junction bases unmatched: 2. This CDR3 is CASSLGLAGDEQYF. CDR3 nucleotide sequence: TGTGCCAGCAGCCTGGGACTAGCGGGGGACGAGCAGTACTTC.

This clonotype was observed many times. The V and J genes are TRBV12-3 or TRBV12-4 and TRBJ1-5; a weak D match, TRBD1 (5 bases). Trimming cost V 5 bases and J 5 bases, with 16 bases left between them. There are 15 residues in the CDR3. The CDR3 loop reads CASSPAGGVDQPQHF. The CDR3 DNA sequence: TGTGCCAGCAGTCCCGCGGGGGGGGTTGATCAGCCCCAGCATTTT.

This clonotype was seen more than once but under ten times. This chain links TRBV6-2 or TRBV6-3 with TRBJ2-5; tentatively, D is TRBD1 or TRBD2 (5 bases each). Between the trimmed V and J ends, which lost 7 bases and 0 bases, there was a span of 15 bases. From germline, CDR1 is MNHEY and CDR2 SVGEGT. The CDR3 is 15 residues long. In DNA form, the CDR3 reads TGTGCCAGCATGGTAGACGGGACGTACCAAGAGACCCAGTACTTC. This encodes CASMVDGTYQETQYF.

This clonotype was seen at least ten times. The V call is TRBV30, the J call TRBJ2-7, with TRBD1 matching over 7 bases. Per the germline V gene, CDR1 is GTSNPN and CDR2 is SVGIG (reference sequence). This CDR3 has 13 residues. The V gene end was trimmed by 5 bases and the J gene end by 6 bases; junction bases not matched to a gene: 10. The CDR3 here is CAWATGEDAEQYF. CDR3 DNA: TGTGCCTGGGCCACAGGGGAAGATGCCGAGCAGTACTTC.